Reported below is one T cell receptor (beta chain). The data derive from a study of PD-1 blockade in mismatch repair-deficient tumors. The protocol was immunoSEQ multiplex PCR, while the TCRdb copy is restricted to in-frame clones and leaves out a portion. The repertoire consists of around 40,000 clones, with more than 75% occurring once and the leading ten covering over 20%. Germline CDR1 MNHNS, CDR2 SASEGT. This CDR3 region has 14 residues. Trimming removed 6 bases from V and 4 bases from J; junction bases left unmatched: 5. The TCR comes from an adult with mismatch repair-deficient cancer. The V call is TRBV6-1, the J call TRBJ2-1; 8 nucleotides match TRBD2. The input for sequencing was peripheral blood, taken 4 weeks after starting pembrolizumab. The CDR3, as DNA: TGTGCCAGCAGGTCCGGGACTAGATACAATGAGCAGTTCTTC. Translation gives CASRSGTRYNEQFF.